Listed here is a single TCR beta chain. The data were obtained in a study of T cells expressing NK-cell markers. The CDR3 runs to 14 residues. Germline CDR1 MNHEY, CDR2 SVGEGT. For each CDR3 protein, TCRdb gives one entry from its re-call of the 5' RACE reads, without DNA. This table lists hundreds of thousands of distinct CDR3 sequences. The sample consisted of blood T cells: a sorted CD56 or NKG2C T cell subset, CD4+ or CD8+ T cells, or bulk PBMC T cells (not recorded which). The chain combines TRBV6-2 or TRBV6-3 with TRBJ2-1; TCRdb gives TRBD1 as the D gene, but with no DNA this cannot be confirmed. The source is a woman between 18 and 75 years old in good health. CDR3 sequence: CASSLTGGSDEQFF.